Listed below are T cell receptor beta chains from one sample, sequenced in a study of OX40 agonist ivuxolimab in advanced cancers. The table came from immunoSEQ multiplex PCR; TCRdb's copy has only in-frame clones and leaves some out. The repertoire consists of fewer than 120,000 clones, with roughly nine tenths occurring once and the leading ten covering around 0.27%. Source: CD4+ or CD8+ T cells sorted from blood, taken in a trial of the OX40 agonist ivuxolimab. The source of these receptors is an adult with an advanced solid tumor such as melanoma, head and neck, liver or kidney cancer. Each CDR3 is given with its conserved first and last residue.

v_gene	j_gene	CDR3aa
TRBV7-2	TRBJ2-7	CASNSGAGGWGEQYF
TRBV27	TRBJ1-1	CASSLYTGENTEAFF
TRBV5-4	TRBJ1-2	CASSFPQGDNYGYTF
TRBV7-9	TRBJ2-7	CASSAGQGSGYEQYF
TRBV5-1	TRBJ2-3	CASSATGDRTDTQYF
TRBV5-1	TRBJ1-1	CASSRGTVNTEAFF
TRBV5-4	TRBJ1-1	CASSYYRGGNTEAFF
TRBV28	TRBJ2-1	CATKTGLVAGGSYNEQFF
TRBV11-2	TRBJ2-2	CASSLGGKLFF
TRBV4-3	TRBJ2-3	CASSPPSRDTQYF
TRBV11-2	TRBJ2-2	CASSLSGPNTGELFF
TRBV19	TRBJ2-1	CASSHIGLNNEQFF
TRBV7-8	TRBJ2-7	CASSRAGGSYEQYF
TRBV18	TRBJ2-7	CASSPGQGFLYEQYF
TRBV9	TRBJ2-3	CASSSRTSGDLVTQYF
TRBV6-6	TRBJ1-2	CASSSTGLDGYTF
TRBV5-1	TRBJ2-7	CASSHRGQTNSYEQYF
TRBV5-1	TRBJ1-4	CASSLERGTNEKLFF
TRBV6-5	TRBJ2-1	CASSYPLAGGVNEQFF
TRBV7-2	TRBJ2-2	CASSLGRGNTGELFF
TRBV18	TRBJ1-2	CASSPGQNTNYGYTF
TRBV12-5	TRBJ1-2	CASGWGHSSPYGYTF